One T cell receptor (beta chain) is described in this entry. The data derive from a study of shared T cell receptors in the human thymus. In germline, CDR1 is SGHAT, CDR2 FQNNGV. This CDR3 comprises 16 residues. Trimming left V 4 bases short and J 0 bases short, with 14 bases between. Sequencing was performed with immunoSEQ multiplex PCR; in TCRdb, only in-frame clones are kept and a portion is missing. This repertoire shows under 700,000 clones, around three quarters found once; its top ten account for roughly 0.013%. The sample was also linked to a second study, of human thymus T cells. That report adds: It was healthy Finnish infants having corrective surgery for congenital heart defects who were the donors. Surgeons resected thymus tissue during corrective heart surgery. Thymic repertoires of unrelated individuals were reported in related research to overlap highly.

This clonotype was sampled from a boy in the first two years of life with a congenital heart defect. The sequencing input was thymocytes. V and J are TRBV11-2 and TRBJ2-3; weak D call: TRBD2 (6 bases). The CDR3 nucleotides read TGTGCCAGCAGCTACCAAGTAGCGGTCAGCACAGATACGCAGTATTTT. This encodes CASSYQVAVSTDTQYF.